This T cell receptor beta chain originates from a study of vaccination and CD4 T cells after COVID-19. At the level of the study: Blood was drawn a median around 73 days post second dose, range 14 to 241. As a positive control, some control cultures were given a CEFX pool, while others were given an HIV-1 Nef pool or no peptide.

CD4+ T cells that had been cultured provided DNA sequenced with the Oncomine TCR Beta short-read assay. In TCRdb, the PCR reads were re-called with MiXCR into one record per CDR3 protein. Of 10,000 to 13,000 distinct CDR3 sequences listed, approximately 80% are singletons. Points from the study as a whole: Researchers report that a median approximately 90% of reactive clones in convalescent patients surfaced only post-vaccination.

Germline V gene lookup returns CDR1 DFQATT and CDR2 SNEGSKA (reference sequence). Trimming stripped 3 bases from V and 6 bases from J, with 18 bases between. This CDR3 region has 14 residues. Treatment denoted: roughly nine-day PBMC culture with coronavirus spike peptide pools or control peptides (ViraFEST assay). In the ViraFEST assay, peptide-pool expansion preceded TCR sequencing of expanded clonotypes. This clonotype has more than one count but fewer than ten. Its antigen is still unknown. The receptor was derived from a human donor who had recovered from COVID-19. V usage is TRBV20-1 and J usage is TRBJ2-7; perhaps D is TRBD1 or TRBD2 (7 bases each). Input material: CD4+ T cells from blood, cultured in vitro. This chain's CDR3 is CSASMTGRDGEQYF. The CDR3 DNA reads as TGCAGTGCTAGTATGACAGGGAGGGACGGCGAGCAGTACTTC.